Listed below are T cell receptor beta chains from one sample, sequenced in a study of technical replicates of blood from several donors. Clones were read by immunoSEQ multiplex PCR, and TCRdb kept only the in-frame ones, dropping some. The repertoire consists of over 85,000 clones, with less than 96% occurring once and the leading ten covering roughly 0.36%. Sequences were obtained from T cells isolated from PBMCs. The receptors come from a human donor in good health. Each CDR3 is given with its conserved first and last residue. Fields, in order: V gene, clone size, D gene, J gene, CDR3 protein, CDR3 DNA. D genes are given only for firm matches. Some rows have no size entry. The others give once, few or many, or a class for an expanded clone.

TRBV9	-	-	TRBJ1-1	CASSVEHNTEAFF	TGTGCCAGCAGCGTAGAACATAACACTGAAGCTTTCTTT
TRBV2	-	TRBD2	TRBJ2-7	CASRSLAGGLGLYEQYF	TGTGCCAGCAGGTCGCTAGCGGGAGGGTTGGGTCTCTACGAGCAGTACTTC
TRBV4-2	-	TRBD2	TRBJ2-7	CASSPGTSASYEQYF	TGTGCCAGCAGCCCCGGGACTAGCGCCTCCTACGAGCAGTACTTC
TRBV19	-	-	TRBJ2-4	CASTPSWWGQQVQNIQYF	TGTGCCAGTACCCCCTCGTGGTGGGGGCAGCAGGTCCAAAACATTCAGTACTTC
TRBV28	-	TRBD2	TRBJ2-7	CASRGLRKGEQYF	TGTGCCAGCAGGGGACTACGTAAGGGGGAGCAGTACTTC
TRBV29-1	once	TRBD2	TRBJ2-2	CSVEGLATGELFF	TGCAGCGTTGAAGGACTAGCGACCGGGGAGCTGTTTTTT
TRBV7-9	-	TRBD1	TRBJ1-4	CASSQRGQYNEKLFF	TGTGCCAGCAGCCAGAGGGGACAGTATAATGAAAAACTGTTTTTT
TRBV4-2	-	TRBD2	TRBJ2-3	CASSQDYSGGRTDTQYF	TGTGCCAGCAGCCAAGATTATAGCGGGGGCAGAACTGATACGCAGTATTTT
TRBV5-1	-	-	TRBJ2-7	CASSQGGWSYEQYF	TGCGCCAGCAGCCAAGGGGGATGGTCCTACGAGCAGTACTTC
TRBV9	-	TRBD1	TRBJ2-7	CASSPLDRAYEQYF	TGTGCCAGCAGCCCATTGGACAGGGCCTACGAGCAGTACTTC
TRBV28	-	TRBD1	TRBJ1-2	CASNIGQGQGYGYTF	TGTGCCAGCAATATAGGACAGGGCCAAGGGTATGGCTACACCTTC
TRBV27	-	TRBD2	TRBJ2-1	CASRLAGGSSEQFF	TGTGCCAGCCGACTAGCGGGAGGGAGCAGTGAGCAGTTCTTC
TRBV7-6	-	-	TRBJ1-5	CASSLEVGGNQPQHF	TGTGCCAGCAGCTTAGAGGTAGGGGGAAATCAGCCCCAGCATTTT
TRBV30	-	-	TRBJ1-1	CAWSVQWNTEAFF	TGTGCCTGGAGTGTACAGTGGAACACTGAAGCTTTCTTT
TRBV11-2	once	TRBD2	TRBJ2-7	CASSLEGSGGSYEQYF	TGTGCCAGCAGCTTAGAGGGGTCGGGAGGATCCTACGAGCAGTACTTC
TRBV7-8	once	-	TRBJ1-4	CASSKRDQGWSEKLFF	TGTGCCAGCAGCAAGCGGGATCAGGGTTGGAGTGAAAAACTGTTTTTT
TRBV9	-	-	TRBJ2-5	CASSGGHVSGEETQYF	TGTGCCAGCAGCGGGGGTCACGTTTCGGGAGAAGAGACCCAGTACTTC
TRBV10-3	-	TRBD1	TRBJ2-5	CAISEAGTGFQETQYF	TGTGCCATCAGTGAGGCCGGGACAGGCTTCCAAGAGACCCAGTACTTC
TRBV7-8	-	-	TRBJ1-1	CASSLGQPTEAFF	TGTGCCAGCAGCTTAGGGCAACCCACTGAAGCTTTCTTT
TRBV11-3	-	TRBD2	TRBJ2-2	CASRRTSGNTGELFF	TGTGCCAGCAGAAGGACTAGCGGGAACACCGGGGAGCTGTTTTTT
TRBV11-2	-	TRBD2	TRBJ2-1	CASSLGDYIGEQFF	TGTGCCAGCAGCTTGGGGGACTATATCGGTGAGCAGTTCTTC
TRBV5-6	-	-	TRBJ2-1	CASSPTGYNEQFF	TGTGCCAGCAGCCCGACAGGATACAATGAGCAGTTCTTC
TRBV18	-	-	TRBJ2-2	CASSPDHGTGELFF	TGTGCCAGCTCACCGGATCACGGGACCGGGGAGCTGTTTTTT
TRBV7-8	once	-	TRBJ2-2	CASSLGYRSYTGELFF	TGTGCCAGCAGCTTAGGGTACAGGTCCTACACCGGGGAGCTGTTTTTT
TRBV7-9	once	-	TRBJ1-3	CASSSRPQTAGIVNTIYF	TGTGCCAGCAGCTCCCGCCCACAGACAGCGGGTATTGTGAACACCATATATTTT
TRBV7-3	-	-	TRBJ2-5	CASSSRASEETQYF	TGTGCCAGCAGCTCCAGGGCCAGCGAGGAGACCCAGTACTTC
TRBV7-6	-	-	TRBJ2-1	CASSLGAYNEQFF	TGTGCCAGCAGCTTAGGGGCTTACAATGAGCAGTTCTTC
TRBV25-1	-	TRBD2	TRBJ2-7	CASSKGREEQYF	TGTGCCAGCTCCAAGGGGAGGGAGGAGCAGTACTTC
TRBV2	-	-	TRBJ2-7	CASSAAGLIYEQYF	TGTGCCAGCAGTGCGGCGGGACTCATCTACGAGCAGTACTTC
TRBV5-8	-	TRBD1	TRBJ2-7	CASSEGTAYEQYF	TGTGCCAGCAGCGAGGGGACAGCCTACGAGCAGTACTTC
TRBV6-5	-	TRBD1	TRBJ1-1	CASSLGTVYTEAFF	TGTGCCAGCAGCCTCGGGACAGTTTACACTGAAGCTTTCTTT
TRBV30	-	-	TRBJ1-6	CAWSVGGGSYNSPLHF	TGTGCCTGGAGTGTGGGAGGTGGCTCCTATAATTCACCCCTCCACTTT
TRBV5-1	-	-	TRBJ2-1	CASSLYSGSYNEQFF	TGCGCCAGCAGCTTGTATTCGGGGTCATACAATGAGCAGTTCTTC
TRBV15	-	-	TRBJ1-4	CATSRGREEKLFF	TGTGCCACCAGCAGAGGGAGGGAGGAAAAACTGTTTTTT
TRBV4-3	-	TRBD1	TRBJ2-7	CASSQLGQGYEQYF	TGCGCCAGCAGCCAACTCGGACAGGGCTACGAGCAGTACTTC
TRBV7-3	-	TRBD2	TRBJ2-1	CASSSPHPGTSGSAPYNEQFF	TGTGCCAGCAGCTCGCCCCACCCCGGGACTAGCGGGAGCGCCCCCTACAATGAGCAGTTCTTC
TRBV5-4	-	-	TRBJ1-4	CASSRLLNEKLFF	TGTGCCAGCAGCCGACTGCTCAATGAAAAACTGTTTTTT
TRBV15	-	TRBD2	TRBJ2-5	CATSRELAGGPETQYF	TGTGCCACCAGCAGAGAGCTAGCGGGAGGCCCCGAGACCCAGTACTTC
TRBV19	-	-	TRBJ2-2	CASSMAVRGAGELFF	TGTGCCAGTAGTATGGCGGTCAGGGGTGCCGGGGAGCTGTTTTTT
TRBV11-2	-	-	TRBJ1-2	CASSLVGRGKVGYTF	TGTGCCAGCAGCTTAGTGGGCAGGGGAAAAGTTGGCTACACCTTC